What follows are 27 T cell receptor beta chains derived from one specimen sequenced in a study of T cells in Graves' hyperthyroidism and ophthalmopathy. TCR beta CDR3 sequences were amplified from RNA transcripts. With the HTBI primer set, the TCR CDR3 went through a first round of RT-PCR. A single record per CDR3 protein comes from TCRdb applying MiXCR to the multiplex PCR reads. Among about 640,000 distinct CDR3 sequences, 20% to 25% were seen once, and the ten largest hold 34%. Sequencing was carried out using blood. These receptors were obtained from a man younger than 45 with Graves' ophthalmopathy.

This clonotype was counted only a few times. CDR3: CASSFIGEEGYTF. In DNA form, the CDR3 reads TGTGCCAGCAGCTTTATCGGGGAGGAGGGCTACACCTTC. The V gene is TRBV6-1, the J gene TRBJ1-2; no clear D gene. V was trimmed by 6 bases and J by 8 bases, leaving 16 bases between them. In germline, CDR1 is MNHNS, CDR2 SASEGT. This CDR3 has 13 amino acids.

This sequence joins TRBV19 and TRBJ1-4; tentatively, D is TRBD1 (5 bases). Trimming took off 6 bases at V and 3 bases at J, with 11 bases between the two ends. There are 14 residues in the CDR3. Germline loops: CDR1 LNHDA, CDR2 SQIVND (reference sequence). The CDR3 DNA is TGTGCCAGTAGCAGGGCTCCGGCTAATGAAAAACTGTTTTTT. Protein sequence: CASSRAPANEKLFF.

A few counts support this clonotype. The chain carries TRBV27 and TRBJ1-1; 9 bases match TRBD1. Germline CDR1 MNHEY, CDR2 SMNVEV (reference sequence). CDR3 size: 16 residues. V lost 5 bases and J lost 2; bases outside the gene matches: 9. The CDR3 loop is CASSTNRGRGNTEAFF. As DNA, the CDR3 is TGTGCCAGCAGTACTAACAGGGGGCGCGGAAACACTGAAGCTTTCTTT.

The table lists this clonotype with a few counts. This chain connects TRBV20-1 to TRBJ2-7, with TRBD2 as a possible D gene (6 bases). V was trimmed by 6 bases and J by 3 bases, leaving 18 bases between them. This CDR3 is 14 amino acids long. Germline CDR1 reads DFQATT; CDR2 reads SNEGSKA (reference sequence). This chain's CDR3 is CSAKSGVGGYEQYF. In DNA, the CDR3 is TGCAGTGCAAAAAGCGGTGTGGGGGGCTACGAGCAGTACTTC.

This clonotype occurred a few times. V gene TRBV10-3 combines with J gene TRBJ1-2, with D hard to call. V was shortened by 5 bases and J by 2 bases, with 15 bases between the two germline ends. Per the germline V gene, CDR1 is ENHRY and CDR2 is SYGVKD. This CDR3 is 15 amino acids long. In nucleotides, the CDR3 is TGTGCCATCAGTAGAGACCTCCGGCTCAACTATGGCTACACCTTC. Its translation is CAISRDLRLNYGYTF.

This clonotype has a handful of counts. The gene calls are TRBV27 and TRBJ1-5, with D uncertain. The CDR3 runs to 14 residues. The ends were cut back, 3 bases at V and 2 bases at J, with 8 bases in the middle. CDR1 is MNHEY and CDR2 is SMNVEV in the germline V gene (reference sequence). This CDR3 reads CASSFERGNQPQHF. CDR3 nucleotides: TGTGCCAGCAGTTTTGAGCGGGGCAATCAGCCCCAGCATTTT.

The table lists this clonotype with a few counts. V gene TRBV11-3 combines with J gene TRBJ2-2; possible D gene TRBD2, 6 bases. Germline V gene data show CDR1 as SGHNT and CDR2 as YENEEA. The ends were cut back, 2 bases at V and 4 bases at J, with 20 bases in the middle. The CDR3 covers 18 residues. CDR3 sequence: CASSLSWRAGTSTGELFF. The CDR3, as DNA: TGTGCCAGCAGCTTAAGTTGGAGGGCGGGAACAAGCACCGGGGAGCTGTTTTTT.

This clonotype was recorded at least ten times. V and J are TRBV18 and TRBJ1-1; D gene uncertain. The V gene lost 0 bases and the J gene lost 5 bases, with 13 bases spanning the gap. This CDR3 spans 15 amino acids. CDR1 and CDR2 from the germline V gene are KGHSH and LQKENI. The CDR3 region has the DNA TGTGCCAGCTCACCACCGTATGTGGGTTCGACTGAAGCTTTCTTT. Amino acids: CASSPPYVGSTEAFF.

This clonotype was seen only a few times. The DNA for the CDR3 is TGTGCCAGCAGTTCCCAGGGGACAACCTACGAGCAGTACTTC. It is translated as CASSSQGTTYEQYF. This rearrangement joins TRBV12-3 or TRBV12-4 to TRBJ2-7, with a weak D call TRBD1 (6 bases). The CDR3 is made up of 14 amino acids. V lost 4 bases, J lost 2 bases, and 12 bases lay in between.

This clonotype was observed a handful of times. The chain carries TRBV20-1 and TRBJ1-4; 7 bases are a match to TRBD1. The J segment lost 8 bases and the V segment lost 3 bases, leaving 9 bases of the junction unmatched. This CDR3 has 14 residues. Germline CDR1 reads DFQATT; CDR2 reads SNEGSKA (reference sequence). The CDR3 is CSASRTGLDEKLFF. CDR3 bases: TGCAGTGCTAGCAGGACAGGTTTGGACGAAAAACTGTTTTTT.

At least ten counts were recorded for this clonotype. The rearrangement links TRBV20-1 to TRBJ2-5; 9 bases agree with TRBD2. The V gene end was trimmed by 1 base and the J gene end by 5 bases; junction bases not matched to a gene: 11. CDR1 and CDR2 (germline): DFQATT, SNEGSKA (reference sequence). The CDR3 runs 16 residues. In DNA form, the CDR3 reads TGCAGTGCTAGAGCTGGCGGGAGGGTTTCGGGGGAGACCCAGTACTTC. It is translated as CSARAGGRVSGETQYF.

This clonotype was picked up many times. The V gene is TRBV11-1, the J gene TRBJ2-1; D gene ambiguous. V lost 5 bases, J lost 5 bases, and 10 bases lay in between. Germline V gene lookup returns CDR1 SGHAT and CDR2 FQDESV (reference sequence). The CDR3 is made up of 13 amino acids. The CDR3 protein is CASSRTPNNEQFF. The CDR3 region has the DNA TGTGCCAGCAGCCGCACCCCGAACAATGAGCAGTTCTTC.

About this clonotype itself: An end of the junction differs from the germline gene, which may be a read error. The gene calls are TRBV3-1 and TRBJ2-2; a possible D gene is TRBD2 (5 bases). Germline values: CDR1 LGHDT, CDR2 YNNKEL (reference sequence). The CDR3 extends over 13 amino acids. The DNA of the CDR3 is TGTGCCAGCAGCCAGATAGAGGTCGGGGAGCCGTTTTTT. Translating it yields CASSQIEVGEPFF.

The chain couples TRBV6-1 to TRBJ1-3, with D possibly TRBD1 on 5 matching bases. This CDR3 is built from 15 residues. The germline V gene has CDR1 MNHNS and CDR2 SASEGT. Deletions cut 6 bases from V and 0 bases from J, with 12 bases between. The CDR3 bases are TGTGCCAGCAGAATGGACAAACACTCTGGAAACACCATATATTTT. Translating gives CASRMDKHSGNTIYF.

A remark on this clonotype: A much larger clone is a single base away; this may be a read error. The CDR3 nucleotides read TGTGCCAGCAGAGAACCGGGACAGGATAATTCACCCCTCCACTTT. Its translation: CASREPGQDNSPLHF. The chain combines TRBV28 with TRBJ1-6; 8 positions agree with TRBD1. The J segment lost 5 bases and the V segment lost 6 bases, leaving 6 bases of the junction unmatched. Germline lookup yields CDR1 MDHEN and CDR2 SYDVKM. CDR3 size: 15 residues.

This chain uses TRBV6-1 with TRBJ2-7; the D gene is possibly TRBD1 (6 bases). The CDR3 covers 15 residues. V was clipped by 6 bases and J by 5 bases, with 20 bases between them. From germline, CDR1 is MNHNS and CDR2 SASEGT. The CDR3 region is CASSALQGLEDEQYF. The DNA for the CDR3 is TGTGCCAGCAGCGCGTTACAGGGCCTCGAGGACGAGCAGTACTTC.

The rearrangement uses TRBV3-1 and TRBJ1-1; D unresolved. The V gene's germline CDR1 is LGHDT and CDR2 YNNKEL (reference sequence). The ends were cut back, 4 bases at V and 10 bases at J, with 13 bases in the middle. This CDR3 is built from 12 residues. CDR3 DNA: TGTGCCAGCAGCCCTTCCGCTGACACAGCTTTCTTT. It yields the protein CASSPSADTAFF.

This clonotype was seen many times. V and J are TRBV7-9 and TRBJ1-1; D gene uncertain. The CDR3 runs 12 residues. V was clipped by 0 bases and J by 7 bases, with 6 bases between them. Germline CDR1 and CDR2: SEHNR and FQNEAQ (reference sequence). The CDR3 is CASSLAPYEAFF. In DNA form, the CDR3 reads TGTGCCAGCAGCTTAGCTCCGTATGAAGCTTTCTTT.

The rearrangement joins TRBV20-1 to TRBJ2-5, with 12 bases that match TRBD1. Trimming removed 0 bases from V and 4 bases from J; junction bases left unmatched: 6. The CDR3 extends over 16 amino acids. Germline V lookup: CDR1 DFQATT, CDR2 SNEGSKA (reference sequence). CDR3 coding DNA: TGCAGTGCTAGAGACCTATCGGGACAGGGGGCAGAGACCCAGTACTTC. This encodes CSARDLSGQGAETQYF.

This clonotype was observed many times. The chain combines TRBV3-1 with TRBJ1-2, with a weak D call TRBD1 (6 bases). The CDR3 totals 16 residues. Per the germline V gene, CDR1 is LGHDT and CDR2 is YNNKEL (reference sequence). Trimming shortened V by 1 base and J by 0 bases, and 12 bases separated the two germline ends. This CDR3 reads CASSQVGDKANYGYTF. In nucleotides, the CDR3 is TGTGCCAGCAGCCAAGTCGGGGACAAAGCTAACTATGGCTACACCTTC.

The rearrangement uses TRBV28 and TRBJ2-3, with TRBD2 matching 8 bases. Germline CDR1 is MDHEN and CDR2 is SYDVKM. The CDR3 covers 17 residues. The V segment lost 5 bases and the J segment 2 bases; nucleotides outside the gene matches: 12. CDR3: CASSEAPNSGNTDTQYF. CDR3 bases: TGTGCCAGCAGTGAAGCGCCGAATAGCGGGAACACAGATACGCAGTATTTT.

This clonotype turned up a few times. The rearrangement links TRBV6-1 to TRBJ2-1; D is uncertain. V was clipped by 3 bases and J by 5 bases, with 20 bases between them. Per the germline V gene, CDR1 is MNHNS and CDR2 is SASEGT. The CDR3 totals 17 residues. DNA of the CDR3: TGTGCCAGCAGTGATCCCGGTAACCCCAAGTATCACAATGAGCAGTTCTTC. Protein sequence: CASSDPGNPKYHNEQFF.

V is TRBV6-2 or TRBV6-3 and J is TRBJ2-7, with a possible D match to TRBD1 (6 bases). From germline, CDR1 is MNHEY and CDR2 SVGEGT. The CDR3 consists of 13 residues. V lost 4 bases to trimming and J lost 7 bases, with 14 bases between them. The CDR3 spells CASSSDRLGEQYF. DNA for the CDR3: TGTGCCAGCAGTTCGGACAGATTAGGTGAGCAGTACTTC.

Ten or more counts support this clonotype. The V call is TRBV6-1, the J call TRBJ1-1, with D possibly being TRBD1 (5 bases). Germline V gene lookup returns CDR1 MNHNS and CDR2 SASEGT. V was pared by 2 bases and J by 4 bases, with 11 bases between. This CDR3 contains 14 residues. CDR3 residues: CASSERGPVTEAFF. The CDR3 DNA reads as TGTGCCAGCAGTGAAAGGGGCCCAGTCACTGAAGCTTTCTTT.

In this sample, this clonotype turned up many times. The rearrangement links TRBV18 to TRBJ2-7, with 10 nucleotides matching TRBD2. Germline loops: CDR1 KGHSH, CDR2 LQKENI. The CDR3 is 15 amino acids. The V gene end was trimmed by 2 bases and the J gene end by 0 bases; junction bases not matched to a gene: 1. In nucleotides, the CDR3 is TGTGCCAGCTCACCAACTAGCGGGGCCTCCTACGAGCAGTACTTC. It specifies CASSPTSGASYEQYF.

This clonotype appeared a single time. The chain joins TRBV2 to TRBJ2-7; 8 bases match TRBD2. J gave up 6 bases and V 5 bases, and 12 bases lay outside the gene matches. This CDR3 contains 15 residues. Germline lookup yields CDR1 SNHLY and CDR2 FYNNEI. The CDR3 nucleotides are TGTGCCAGCAGTCTACGAGCGGGAGAAGGGCTCGAGCAGTACTTC. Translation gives CASSLRAGEGLEQYF.

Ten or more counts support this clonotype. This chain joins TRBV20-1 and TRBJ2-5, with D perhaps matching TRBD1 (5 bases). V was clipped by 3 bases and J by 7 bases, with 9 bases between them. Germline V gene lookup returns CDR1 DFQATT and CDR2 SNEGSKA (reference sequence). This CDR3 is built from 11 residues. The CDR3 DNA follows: TGCAGTGCTAGGGATGACAGGACCCAGTACTTC. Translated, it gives CSARDDRTQYF.